This T cell receptor (beta chain) is drawn from a study of cytomegalovirus exposure and HLA in healthy donors. Germline V gene data show CDR1 as SGHVS and CDR2 as FNYEAQ. The CDR3 length is 16 residues. The V end lost 1 base, the J end lost 2 bases, and 13 bases lay between the germline ends. Generated by immunoSEQ multiplex PCR, the TCRdb table keeps only in-frame clones and is missing some. Counted here are 150,000 or so clones, around 89% occurring once; the ten biggest clones make up roughly 6.7%. Study-level findings and limits: Confirmation in vitro established that three CMV-associated chains were specific for CMV antigens. Reportedly, cytomegalovirus status was diagnosed with high sensitivity and specificity. Listed as cytomegalovirus-associated were 164 TCR beta chains.

With respect to this clone: Its antigen is not known.

The chain links TRBV7-6 to TRBJ2-3, with TRBD2 as a possible D gene (5 bases). The source material was PBMCs. The clonotype comes from a woman in her twenties or thirties in good health and CMV-seropositive. DNA for the CDR3: TGTGCCAGCAGCTTAGGGACTCACCTCGCCACAGATACGCAGTATTTT. Amino acids: CASSLGTHLATDTQYF.